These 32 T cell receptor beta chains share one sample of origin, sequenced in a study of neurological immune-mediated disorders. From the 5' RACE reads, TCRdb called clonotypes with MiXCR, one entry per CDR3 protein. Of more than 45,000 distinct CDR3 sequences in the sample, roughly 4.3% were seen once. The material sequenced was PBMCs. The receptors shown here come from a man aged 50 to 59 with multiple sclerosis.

Here the CDR3 DNA reads TGTGCCATCAGTGACCCGGGGGTAGGAGAGACCCAGTACTTC. This sequence encodes CAISDPGVGETQYF. V and J are TRBV10-3 and TRBJ2-5, with a weak D call TRBD2 (6 bases). CDR3 length equals 14 residues. Trimming removed 3 bases from V and 4 bases from J, with 12 bases in between. Germline CDR1 ENHRY, CDR2 SYGVKD.

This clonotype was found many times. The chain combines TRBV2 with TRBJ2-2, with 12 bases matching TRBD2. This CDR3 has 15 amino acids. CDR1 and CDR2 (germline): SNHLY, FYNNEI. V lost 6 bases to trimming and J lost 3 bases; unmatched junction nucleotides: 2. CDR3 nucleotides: TGTGCCAGCAGGAGACTAGCGGGAGACACCGGGGAGCTGTTTTTT. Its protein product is CASRRLAGDTGELFF.

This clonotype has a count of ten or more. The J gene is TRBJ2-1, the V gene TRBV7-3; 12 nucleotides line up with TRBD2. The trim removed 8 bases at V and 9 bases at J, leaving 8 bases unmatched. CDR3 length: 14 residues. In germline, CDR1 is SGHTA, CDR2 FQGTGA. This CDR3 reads CASQRLAGDGEQFF. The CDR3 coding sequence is TGTGCCAGCCAACGACTAGCGGGAGATGGTGAGCAGTTCTTC.

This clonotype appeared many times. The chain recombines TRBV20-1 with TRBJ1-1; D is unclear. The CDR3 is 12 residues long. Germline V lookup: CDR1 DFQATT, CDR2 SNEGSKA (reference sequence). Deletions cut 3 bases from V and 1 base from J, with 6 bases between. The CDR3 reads CSARQPNTEAFF. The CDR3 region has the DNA TGCAGTGCTAGGCAGCCGAACACTGAAGCTTTCTTT.

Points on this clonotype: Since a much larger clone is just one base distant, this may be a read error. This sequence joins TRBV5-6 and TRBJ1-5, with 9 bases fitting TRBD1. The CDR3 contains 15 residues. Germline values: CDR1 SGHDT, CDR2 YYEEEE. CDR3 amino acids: CASSLYRDRDQPQNF. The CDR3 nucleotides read TGTGCCAGCAGCTTGTACCGGGACAGGGACCAGCCCCAGAATTTT.

The CDR3 spells CASSPQGRADTQYF. The CDR3 nucleotides are TGTGCCAGCAGCCCACAGGGAAGGGCAGATACGCAGTATTTT. The chain uses TRBV5-5 and TRBJ2-3, with TRBD1 as a possible D gene (6 bases). The germline V gene encodes CDR1 SGHKS and CDR2 YYEKEE (reference sequence). The CDR3 runs 14 residues. Trimming shortened V by 4 bases and J by 4 bases, and 13 bases separated the two germline ends.

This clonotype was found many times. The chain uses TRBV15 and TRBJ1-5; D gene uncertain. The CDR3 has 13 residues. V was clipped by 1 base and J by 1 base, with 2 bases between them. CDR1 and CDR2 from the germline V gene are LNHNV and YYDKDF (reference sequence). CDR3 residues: CATSRASNQPQHF. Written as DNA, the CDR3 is TGTGCCACCAGCAGAGCCAGCAATCAGCCCCAGCATTTT. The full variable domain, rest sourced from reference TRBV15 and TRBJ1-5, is DAMVIQNPRYQVTQFGKPVTLSCSQTLNHNVMYWYQQKSSQAPKLLFHYYDKDFNNEADTPDNFQSRRPNTSFCFLDIRSPGLGDTAMYLCATSRASNQPQHFGDGTRLSIL.

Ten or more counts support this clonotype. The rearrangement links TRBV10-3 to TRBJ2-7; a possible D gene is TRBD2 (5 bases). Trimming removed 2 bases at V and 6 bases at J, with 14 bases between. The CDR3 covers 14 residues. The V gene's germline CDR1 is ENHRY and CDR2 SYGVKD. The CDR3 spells CAISEVAAAGEQYF. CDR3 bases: TGTGCCATCAGTGAGGTAGCCGCGGCGGGCGAGCAGTACTTC.

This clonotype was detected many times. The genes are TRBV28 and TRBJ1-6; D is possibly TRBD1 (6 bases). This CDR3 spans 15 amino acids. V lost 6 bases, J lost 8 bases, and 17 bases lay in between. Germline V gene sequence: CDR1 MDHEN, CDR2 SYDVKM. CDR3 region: CASSPPTGYDSPLHF. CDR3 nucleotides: TGTGCCAGCAGCCCGCCAACAGGGTACGATTCACCCCTCCACTTT.

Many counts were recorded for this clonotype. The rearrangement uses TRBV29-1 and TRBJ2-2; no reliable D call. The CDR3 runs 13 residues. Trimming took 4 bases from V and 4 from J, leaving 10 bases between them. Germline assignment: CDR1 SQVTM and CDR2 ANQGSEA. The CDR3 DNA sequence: TGCAGCGTTGTCGGGTTTCTCACCGGGGAGCTGTTTTTT. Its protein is CSVVGFLTGELFF.

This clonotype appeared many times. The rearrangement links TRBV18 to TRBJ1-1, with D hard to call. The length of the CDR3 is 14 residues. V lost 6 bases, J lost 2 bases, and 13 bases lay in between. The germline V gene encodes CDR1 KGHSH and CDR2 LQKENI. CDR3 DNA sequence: TGTGCCAGCTCCCTACTAGAGACCAACACTGAAGCTTTCTTT. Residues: CASSLLETNTEAFF. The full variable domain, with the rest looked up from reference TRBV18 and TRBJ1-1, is NAGVMQNPRHLVRRRGQEARLRCSPMKGHSHVYWYRQLPEEGLKFMVYLQKENIIDESGMPKERFSAEFPKEGPSILRIQQVVRGDSAAYFCASSLLETNTEAFFGQGTRLTVV.

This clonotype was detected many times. Written as DNA, the CDR3 is TGTGCCAGCAGTCCAACGACAGGGATCGGGGAGCTGTTTTTT. It specifies CASSPTTGIGELFF. The chain uses TRBV27 and TRBJ2-2, with TRBD1 identical over 7 bases. The CDR3 covers 14 residues. CDR1 MNHEY and CDR2 SMNVEV come from the germline V gene (reference sequence). The junction had 7 bases not matched to a gene; V was cut back by 5 bases and J by 7 bases.

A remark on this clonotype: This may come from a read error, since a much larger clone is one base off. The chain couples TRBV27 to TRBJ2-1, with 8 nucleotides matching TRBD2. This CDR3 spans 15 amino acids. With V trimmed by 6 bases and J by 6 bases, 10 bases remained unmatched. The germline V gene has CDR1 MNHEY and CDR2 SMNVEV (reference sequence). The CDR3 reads CASSLGTRGTNEQFF. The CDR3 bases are TGTGCCAGCAGCCTCGGGACTAGAGGGACCAATGAGCAGTTCTTC.

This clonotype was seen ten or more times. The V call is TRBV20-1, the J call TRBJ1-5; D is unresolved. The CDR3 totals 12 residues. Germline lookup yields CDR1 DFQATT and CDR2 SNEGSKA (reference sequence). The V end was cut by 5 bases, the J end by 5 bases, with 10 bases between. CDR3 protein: CSAHNLDQPQHF. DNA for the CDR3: TGCAGTGCTCACAACTTGGATCAGCCCCAGCATTTT.

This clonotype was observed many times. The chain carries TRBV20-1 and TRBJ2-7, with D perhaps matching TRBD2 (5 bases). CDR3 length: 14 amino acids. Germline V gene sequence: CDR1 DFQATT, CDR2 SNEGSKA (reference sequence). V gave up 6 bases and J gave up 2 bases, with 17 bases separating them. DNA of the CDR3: TGCAGTGCCCTTTCTGAAGGACTCGCCTACGAGCAGTACTTC. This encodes CSALSEGLAYEQYF.

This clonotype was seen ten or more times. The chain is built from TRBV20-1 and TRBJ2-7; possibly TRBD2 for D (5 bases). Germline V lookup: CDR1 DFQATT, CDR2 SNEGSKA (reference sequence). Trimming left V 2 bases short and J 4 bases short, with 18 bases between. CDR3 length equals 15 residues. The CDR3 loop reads CSARLMGAMSYEQYF. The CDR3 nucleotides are TGCAGTGCTAGACTTATGGGAGCGATGTCGTACGAGCAGTACTTC.

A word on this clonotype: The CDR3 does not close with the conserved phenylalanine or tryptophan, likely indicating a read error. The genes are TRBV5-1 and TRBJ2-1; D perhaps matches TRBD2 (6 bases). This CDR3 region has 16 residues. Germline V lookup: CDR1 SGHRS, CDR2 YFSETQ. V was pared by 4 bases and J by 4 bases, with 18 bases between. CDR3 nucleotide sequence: TGCGCCAGCAGCACCGATCGGGAGTTCTTATACAATGAGCAGTTCATC. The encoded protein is CASSTDREFLYNEQFI.

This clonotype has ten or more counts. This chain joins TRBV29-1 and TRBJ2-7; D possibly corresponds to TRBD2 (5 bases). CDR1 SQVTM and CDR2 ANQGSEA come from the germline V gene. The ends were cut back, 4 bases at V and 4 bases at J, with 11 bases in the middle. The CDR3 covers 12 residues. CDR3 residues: CSVVLRGYEQYF. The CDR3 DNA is TGCAGCGTTGTACTCCGGGGTTACGAGCAGTACTTC.

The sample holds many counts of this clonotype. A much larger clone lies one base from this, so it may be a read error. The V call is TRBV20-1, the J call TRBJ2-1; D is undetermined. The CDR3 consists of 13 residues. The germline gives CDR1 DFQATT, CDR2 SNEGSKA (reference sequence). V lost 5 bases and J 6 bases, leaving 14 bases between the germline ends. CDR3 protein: CSAESRESNEQFF. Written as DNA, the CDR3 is TGCAGTGCTGAATCTAGAGAGAGCAATGAGCAGTTCTTC.

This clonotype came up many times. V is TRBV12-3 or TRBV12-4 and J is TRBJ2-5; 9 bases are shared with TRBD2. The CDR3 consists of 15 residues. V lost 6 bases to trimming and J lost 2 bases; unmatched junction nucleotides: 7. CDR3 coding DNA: TGTGCCAGCAGCCTCGGGACTAGCCATCAAGAGACCCAGTACTTC. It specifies CASSLGTSHQETQYF.

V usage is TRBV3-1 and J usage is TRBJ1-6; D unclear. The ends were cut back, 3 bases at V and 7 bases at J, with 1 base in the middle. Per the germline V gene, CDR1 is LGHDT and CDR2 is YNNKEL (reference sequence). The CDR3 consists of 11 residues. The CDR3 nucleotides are TGTGCCAGCAGCCACAATTCACCCCTCCACTTT. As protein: CASSHNSPLHF.

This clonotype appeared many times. CDR3 coding DNA: TGTGCCAGCAGTTTATTTCAGTTTGAAGCTTTCTTT. Translated, it gives CASSLFQFEAFF. The chain combines TRBV28 with TRBJ1-1; the D is unclear. This CDR3 has 12 amino acids. Trimming cost V 1 base and J 7 bases, with 7 bases left between them. Germline V gene sequence: CDR1 MDHEN, CDR2 SYDVKM.

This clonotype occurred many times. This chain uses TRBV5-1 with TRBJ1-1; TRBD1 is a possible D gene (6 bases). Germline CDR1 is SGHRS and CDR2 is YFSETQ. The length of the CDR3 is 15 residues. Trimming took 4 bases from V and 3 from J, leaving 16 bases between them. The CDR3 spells CASSPQGPEDTEAFF. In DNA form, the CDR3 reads TGCGCCAGCAGCCCCCAGGGGCCCGAGGACACTGAAGCTTTCTTT.

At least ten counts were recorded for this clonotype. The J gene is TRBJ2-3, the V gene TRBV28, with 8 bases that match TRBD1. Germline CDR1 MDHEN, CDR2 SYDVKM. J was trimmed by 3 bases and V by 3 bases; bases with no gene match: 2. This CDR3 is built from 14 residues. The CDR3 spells CASSFGDRTDTQYF. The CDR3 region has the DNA TGTGCCAGCAGTTTCGGGGACAGGACAGATACGCAGTATTTT.

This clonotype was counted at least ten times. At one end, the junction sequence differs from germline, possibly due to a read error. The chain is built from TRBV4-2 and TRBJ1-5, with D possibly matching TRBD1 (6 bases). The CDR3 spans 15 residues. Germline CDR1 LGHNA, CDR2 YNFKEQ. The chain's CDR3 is CASSQDGTIHQPQNF. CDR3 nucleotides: TGTGCCAGCAGCCAAGACGGGACAATCCATCAGCCCCAGAATTTT.

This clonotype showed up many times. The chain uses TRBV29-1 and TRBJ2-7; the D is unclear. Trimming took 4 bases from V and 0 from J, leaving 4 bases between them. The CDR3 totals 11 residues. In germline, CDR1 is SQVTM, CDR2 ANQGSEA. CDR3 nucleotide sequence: TGCAGCGTTGTTAGCTCCTACGAGCAGTACTTC. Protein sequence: CSVVSSYEQYF.

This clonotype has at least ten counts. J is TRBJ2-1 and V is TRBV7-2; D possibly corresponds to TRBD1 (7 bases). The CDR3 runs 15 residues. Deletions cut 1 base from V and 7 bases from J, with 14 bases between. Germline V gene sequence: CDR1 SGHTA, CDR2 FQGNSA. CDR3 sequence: CASSLESTGRNEQFF. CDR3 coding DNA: TGTGCCAGCAGCTTAGAATCGACAGGGAGGAATGAGCAGTTCTTC.

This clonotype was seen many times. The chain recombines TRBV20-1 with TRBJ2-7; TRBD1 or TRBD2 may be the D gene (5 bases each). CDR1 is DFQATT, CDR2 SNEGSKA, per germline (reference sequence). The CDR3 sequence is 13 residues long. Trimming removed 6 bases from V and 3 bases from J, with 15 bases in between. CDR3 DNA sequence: TGCAGTGCAACCGGGACGGAAAACTACGAGCAGTACTTC. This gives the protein CSATGTENYEQYF.

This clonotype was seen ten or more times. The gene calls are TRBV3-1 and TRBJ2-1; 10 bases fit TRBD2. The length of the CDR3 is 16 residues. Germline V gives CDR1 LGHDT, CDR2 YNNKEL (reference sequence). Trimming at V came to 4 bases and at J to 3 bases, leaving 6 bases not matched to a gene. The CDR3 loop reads CASSPREREGYNEQFF. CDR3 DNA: TGTGCCAGCAGCCCGCGCGAGCGGGAGGGCTACAATGAGCAGTTCTTC.

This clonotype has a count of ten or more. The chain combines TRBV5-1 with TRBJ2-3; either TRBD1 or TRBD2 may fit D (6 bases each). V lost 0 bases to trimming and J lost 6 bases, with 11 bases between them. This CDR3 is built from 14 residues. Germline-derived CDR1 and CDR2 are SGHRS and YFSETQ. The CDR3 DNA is TGCGCCAGCAGCTTGGCCGGAGGGGGGGATACGCAGTATTTT. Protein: CASSLAGGGDTQYF.

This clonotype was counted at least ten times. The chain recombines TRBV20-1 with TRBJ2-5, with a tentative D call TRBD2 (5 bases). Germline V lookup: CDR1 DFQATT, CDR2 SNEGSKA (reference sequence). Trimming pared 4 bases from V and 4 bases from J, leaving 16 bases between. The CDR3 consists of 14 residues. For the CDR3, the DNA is TGCAGTGCTACACGACCCGAAGGAGGAGAGACCCAGTACTTC. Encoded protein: CSATRPEGGETQYF.

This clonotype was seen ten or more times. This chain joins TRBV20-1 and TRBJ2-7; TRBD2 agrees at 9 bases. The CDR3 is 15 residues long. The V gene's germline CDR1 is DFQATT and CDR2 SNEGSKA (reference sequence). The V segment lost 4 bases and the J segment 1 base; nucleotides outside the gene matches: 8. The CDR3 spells CSATSGLALSYEQYF. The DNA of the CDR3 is TGCAGTGCTACAAGCGGACTAGCGCTGTCCTACGAGCAGTACTTC.